The 8 T cell receptor beta chains reported below all come from one sample, sequenced in a study of Ad26.COV2.S vaccination and SARS-CoV-2 variants. The method was immunoSEQ multiplex PCR; TCRdb's version includes in-frame clones alone and lacks a portion of them. The data contain thousands of clones, roughly 84% of them singletons. The material was peripheral blood, obtained after recovery from COVID-19. Every receptor here comes from a human donor who had recovered from COVID-19.

The genes are TRBV19 and TRBJ2-7, with D perhaps assigned TRBD1 or TRBD2 (5 bases each). Germline V gene sequence: CDR1 LNHDA, CDR2 SQIVND (reference sequence). Between the trimmed V and J ends, which lost 9 bases and 7 bases, there was a span of 22 bases. This CDR3 is 14 amino acids long. The CDR3 nucleotides are TGTGCCAGCCGCCCAGCACGAGGGGCGAGGGAGCAGTACTTC. Amino acids: CASRPARGAREQYF.

The genes are TRBV29-1 and TRBJ2-5; no definite D call. The CDR3 is 10 residues long. Trimming took 4 bases from V and 4 from J, leaving 4 bases between them. Germline CDR1 reads SQVTM; CDR2 reads ANQGSEA. The CDR3 spells CSVGLETQYF. The CDR3 bases are TGCAGCGTTGGTTTAGAGACCCAGTACTTC.

The rearrangement links TRBV27 to TRBJ1-2; 9 positions agree with TRBD1. The V segment lost 4 bases and the J segment 5 bases; nucleotides outside the gene matches: 5. CDR3 length: 14 residues. Looked up from germline, CDR1 is MNHEY and CDR2 is SMNVEV (reference sequence). Here the CDR3 reads CASSSGTGRYGYTF. The CDR3 DNA sequence: TGTGCCAGCAGTTCCGGGACAGGGCGGTATGGCTACACCTTC.

This clone occurred a few times. J is TRBJ2-5 and V is TRBV27; 9 bases line up with TRBD2. V gave up 2 bases and J gave up 4 bases; unmatched junction bases: 5. This CDR3 region has 15 residues. Germline V gene data show CDR1 as MNHEY and CDR2 as SMNVEV (reference sequence). CDR3 loop: CASSLRAGGRETQYF. DNA of the CDR3: TGTGCCAGCAGTTTAAGGGCGGGAGGGCGAGAGACCCAGTACTTC.

The chain carries TRBV19 and TRBJ1-1, with D possibly TRBD1 on 5 matching bases. The CDR3 sequence is 13 residues long. CDR1 is LNHDA and CDR2 is SQIVND in the germline V gene (reference sequence). Trimming cost V 5 bases and J 3 bases, with 10 bases left between them. CDR3 region: CASSRQSYTEAFF. CDR3 nucleotides: TGTGCCAGTAGTCGACAGAGTTACACTGAAGCTTTCTTT.

The chain combines TRBV10-3 with TRBJ2-5, with 7 bases aligning to TRBD1. V trimming: 5 bases; J trimming: 4 bases; junction bases outside the gene matches: 10. The CDR3 sequence is 15 residues long. The V gene's germline CDR1 is ENHRY and CDR2 SYGVKD. The CDR3 sequence is CAISPGSAGGETQYF. DNA of the CDR3: TGTGCCATCAGTCCCGGGTCGGCAGGGGGAGAGACCCAGTACTTC.

The genes are TRBV5-1 and TRBJ1-4; D uncertain. This CDR3 region has 14 residues. The V end was cut by 3 bases, the J end by 3 bases, with 9 bases between. Looked up from germline, CDR1 is SGHRS and CDR2 is YFSETQ. CDR3 bases: TGCGCCAGCAGCTCAAGTTCGGCTAATGAAAAACTGTTTTTT. It encodes CASSSSSANEKLFF.

V gene TRBV4-2 combines with J gene TRBJ2-5; D not certain. CDR1 and CDR2 (germline): LGHNA, YNFKEQ. This CDR3 region has 13 residues. The ends were cut back, 2 bases at V and 5 bases at J, with 9 bases in the middle. CDR3 in DNA: TGTGCCAGCAGCCAAACCCTCGGGGAGACCCAGTACTTC. This gives the protein CASSQTLGETQYF.